These T cell receptor beta chains were read from a single sample in a study of immune characteristics of hereditary and idiopathic chronic pancreatitis. Some clones are missing from TCRdb's copy, which holds only in-frame ones; the method was immunoSEQ multiplex PCR. The data contain thousands of clones, roughly three quarters of them seen just once; the ten biggest clones take up approximately 15%. The sample consisted of pancreas tissue with idiopathic chronic pancreatitis. The receptors originated from a human donor with chronic pancreatitis. Each CDR3 is given with its conserved first and last residue. The D gene is left open where the match is weak. Clone size appears in some rows only: once, few, many, or a class for an expanded clone.

CDR3 DNA,CDR3 protein,J gene,V gene,D gene,clone size
TGTGCCAGCAGCGTAGCTGGGGAAACCGACGAGCAGTACTTC,CASSVAGETDEQYF,TRBJ2-7,TRBV9,NA,NA
TGTGCCAGCAGCAGGAGGCTAGCGGGGGACCGGAATGAGCAGTTCTTC,CASSRRLAGDRNEQFF,TRBJ2-1,TRBV5-4,TRBD2,NA
TGTGCCAGCAGCTTGGGCCCAAACTCCTACAATGAGCAGTTCTTC,CASSLGPNSYNEQFF,TRBJ2-1,TRBV5-6,NA,NA
TGTGCCAGTAGTACCGGGCAGAACCTAAGGAGTTCACCCCTCCACTTT,CASSTGQNLRSSPLHF,TRBJ1-6,TRBV19,NA,NA
TGTGCCAGCAGCTTGGCCCTCACGACAGACTACGCGAACACCGGGGAGCTGTTTTTT,CASSLALTTDYANTGELFF,TRBJ2-2,TRBV5-8,NA,NA
TGTGCCAGCAGCCAAGGATCTAGCGGGGATACGCAGTATTTT,CASSQGSSGDTQYF,TRBJ2-3,TRBV14,TRBD2,NA
TGTGCCTGGAGTTACGGGATACTTAGCAATCAGCCCCAGCATTTT,CAWSYGILSNQPQHF,TRBJ1-5,TRBV30,NA,NA
TGTGCCAGCAGCGCAAATTCAGAGGGCGGGGAGCTGTTTTTT,CASSANSEGGELFF,TRBJ2-2,TRBV6-5,NA,NA
TGTGCCAGCAGCCCAGACAGGGTCATGAACACTGAAGCTTTCTTT,CASSPDRVMNTEAFF,TRBJ1-1,TRBV7-9,TRBD1,NA
TGTGCCAGCAGCCAATCTCAACTTAGCACAGATACGCAGTATTTT,CASSQSQLSTDTQYF,TRBJ2-3,TRBV16,NA,NA
TGTGCCAGCTCACCACAACGAACAGGGGAAGAGGGGACTGAAGCTTTCTTT,CASSPQRTGEEGTEAFF,TRBJ1-1,TRBV18,TRBD1,NA
TGTGCCAGCAGCCAAGATCCGCAGGGGCCGGGTGAAAAACTGTTTTTT,CASSQDPQGPGEKLFF,TRBJ1-4,TRBV4-2,NA,few
TGTGCCAGCTCACAAACTAACAGTGGCGCGAACACCGGGGAGCTGTTTTTT,CASSQTNSGANTGELFF,TRBJ2-2,TRBV18,NA,NA
TGTGCCTGGAGTGAAGGGGCGGTGGATGTTGAGACCCAGTACTTC,CAWSEGAVDVETQYF,TRBJ2-5,TRBV30,NA,NA
TGTGCCAGCAGCTCCTTATGGAACACTGAAGCTTTCTTT,CASSSLWNTEAFF,TRBJ1-1,TRBV7-2,NA,NA
TGTGCCAGCAGTTTCATGGGTAACGAGCAGTTCTTC,CASSFMGNEQFF,TRBJ2-1,TRBV12-3/TRBV12-4,NA,NA
TGTGCCAGCAGCCAATGGGTCGGGGGGGCCGGCGATGAGCAGTTCTTC,CASSQWVGGAGDEQFF,TRBJ2-1,TRBV3-1/TRBV3-2,TRBD2,NA
TGTGCCAGTAGCCGAACTGGGGGTGAAGGGTCCAGTGAGCAGTTCTTC,CASSRTGGEGSSEQFF,TRBJ2-1,TRBV19,NA,NA
TGCGCCAGCAGACTGGGCGGGAGGGAGACCCAGTACTTC,CASRLGGRETQYF,TRBJ2-5,TRBV5-1,TRBD2,NA
TGTGCCAGCAGGGGAGGTTACTACGAGCAGTACTTC,CASRGGYYEQYF,TRBJ2-7,TRBV12-3/TRBV12-4,NA,NA
TGTGCCAGCAGGGGGACAGGGAGGCTAAGTGGGGCCAACGTCCTGACTTTC,CASRGTGRLSGANVLTF,TRBJ2-6,TRBV2,TRBD1,NA
TGTGCCAGCAGCCCGGTAGCGGGGGGGACCGGGGAGCTGTTTTTT,CASSPVAGGTGELFF,TRBJ2-2,TRBV5-4,TRBD2,NA
TGTGCCAGCAGCTCCGGGACTACAAAGCAGTATTTT,CASSSGTTKQYF,TRBJ2-3,TRBV5-6,TRBD2,once
TGTGCCAGCAGCCTCCAGGGAGAGCCCCAGCATTTT,CASSLQGEPQHF,TRBJ1-5,TRBV7-9,NA,NA
TGTGCCAGCAGCTTGACACTCCAGAACACTGAAGCTTTCTTT,CASSLTLQNTEAFF,TRBJ1-1,TRBV5-6,NA,once
TGTGCCAGCAGCTTAGGAAAGGGGGAGATAGAAAAACTGTTTTTT,CASSLGKGEIEKLFF,TRBJ1-4,TRBV7-9,NA,few
TGTGCCAGCAGCCAACGGAACAGGGGAGGCTACACCTTC,CASSQRNRGGYTF,TRBJ1-2,TRBV16,TRBD1,NA
TGTGCCATCAGCATACAACAGGGGTACGAGCAGTACTTC,CAISIQQGYEQYF,TRBJ2-7,TRBV10-3,TRBD1,NA
TGCGCCAGCAGCTTTTCATTACAACAGAACTATGGCTACACCTTC,CASSFSLQQNYGYTF,TRBJ1-2,TRBV5-1,NA,NA
TGTGCCAGCAGAGATCCCTTGAACTATGGCTACACCTTC,CASRDPLNYGYTF,TRBJ1-2,TRBV6-5,NA,NA
TGTGCCACCAGCAGGGTTCAGGGGGCCGGTCAGCCCCAGCATTTT,CATSRVQGAGQPQHF,TRBJ1-5,TRBV15,TRBD1,few
TGTGCCAGCACTACAGGGGGCGGGTATGGCTACACCTTC,CASTTGGGYGYTF,TRBJ1-2,TRBV2,TRBD1,NA
TGTGCCAGCAGCTTGGGAGGTAGATCGAACACCGGGGAGCTGTTTTTT,CASSLGGRSNTGELFF,TRBJ2-2,TRBV25-1,NA,NA
TGTGCCAGTACCGAGGACGGGGGTTCCGGAGATACGCAGTATTTT,CASTEDGGSGDTQYF,TRBJ2-3,TRBV19,NA,NA
TGTGCCAGCAGCCGGCTCGCCTACGAGCAGTACTTC,CASSRLAYEQYF,TRBJ2-7,TRBV7-8,NA,NA
TGTGCCAGCAGCTTGAATAGGGGCATGAACACTGAAGCTTTCTTT,CASSLNRGMNTEAFF,TRBJ1-1,TRBV5-4,NA,NA
TGCAGCGTCCGAGGAGGGGGACTGAACACTGAAGCTTTCTTT,CSVRGGGLNTEAFF,TRBJ1-1,TRBV29-1,NA,NA
TGTGCCAGCCGTCTCGCCAGCGGGGGGGCTAACACAGATACGCAGTATTTT,CASRLASGGANTDTQYF,TRBJ2-3,TRBV5-6,TRBD2,NA
TGCGCCAGCAGCCAAGATCCGGGGGGCCGCACAGATACGCAGTATTTT,CASSQDPGGRTDTQYF,TRBJ2-3,TRBV4-3,NA,NA
TGTGCCGCAGCGGGAAGCGGGGGGTTTTGGGAGACCCAGTACTTC,CAAAGSGGFWETQYF,TRBJ2-5,TRBV3-1/TRBV3-2,TRBD2,NA
TGTGCCAGCAGTTCTGGGGCAAGTGAAAAACTGTTTTTT,CASSSGASEKLFF,TRBJ1-4,TRBV28,NA,NA
TGTGCCAGCAGCCTTGGGGGTAGCTCCTACAATGAGCAGTTCTTC,CASSLGGSSYNEQFF,TRBJ2-1,TRBV11-3,NA,NA
TGCGCCAGCAGCCAATCTGGACAGGGCCTGTATGGCTACACCTTC,CASSQSGQGLYGYTF,TRBJ1-2,TRBV4-3,TRBD1,NA
TGTGCTTTTACCGGGACAGGGGTAACCGGGGAGCTGTTTTTT,CAFTGTGVTGELFF,TRBJ2-2,TRBV30,TRBD1,NA
TGTGCCAGCAGTTCTACTAGCGGGGGTGCAGATACGCAGTATTTT,CASSSTSGGADTQYF,TRBJ2-3,TRBV6-4,TRBD2,NA
TGTGCCAGCAGCCTCAGCGGGTACAATGAGCAGTTCTTC,CASSLSGYNEQFF,TRBJ2-1,TRBV3-1/TRBV3-2,NA,NA
TGTGCCAGCAGCTTGCGTAGGTGGGGGCCCCTGAACACCGGGGAGCTGTTTTTT,CASSLRRWGPLNTGELFF,TRBJ2-2,TRBV5-6,NA,NA
TGTGCCAGTAGAATGACAGGGAGCCCCACCGGGGAGCTGTTTTTT,CASRMTGSPTGELFF,TRBJ2-2,TRBV19,TRBD1,few
TGCAGCGTTCGGTCAGGGAATAATGAAAAACTGTTTTTT,CSVRSGNNEKLFF,TRBJ1-4,TRBV29-1,NA,NA
TGTGCCAGCAGCCCACGCCCGACTAGCGGGGTAACCAAAAACATTCAGTACTTC,CASSPRPTSGVTKNIQYF,TRBJ2-4,TRBV5-4,TRBD2,few
TGTGCCAGCAGCCAAGATTGGGCCTCCCCCCGGGAGCTGTTTTTT,CASSQDWASPRELFF,TRBJ2-2,TRBV3-1/TRBV3-2,NA,NA
TGTGCCAGCAGTGAAGGTCCAGTGGGGAACACTGAAGCTTTCTTT,CASSEGPVGNTEAFF,TRBJ1-1,TRBV6-1,NA,large